This entry concerns a single T cell receptor beta chain. The antigen is not known. The sample comes from a study of Graves' ophthalmopathy and Graves' hyperthyroidism. Whole-study results and caveats: Blood contained most expanded thyroid clonotypes exceeding 0.001 frequency.

The TCR beta CDR3 regions underwent amplification from RNA transcripts. Second-round multiplex PCR came after first-round RT-PCR with HTBI primers. TCRdb redid the calling of the multiplex PCR reads with MiXCR, one entry per CDR3 protein. The top ten hold about 4% of the sample, which has a few hundred thousand distinct CDR3 sequences, less than 45% seen once. Exclusion applied to patients with other autoimmune diseases, uncontrolled infections, pregnancy or lactation. CDR3 length: 14 amino acids. Per germline, CDR1 SGHRS and CDR2 YFSETQ. With V trimmed by 0 bases and J by 7 bases, 7 bases remained unmatched.

The rearrangement links TRBV5-1 to TRBJ2-7; 7 nucleotides match TRBD1. The clonotype was recovered from an adult man with Graves' hyperthyroidism. Sequencing input: peripheral blood or thyroid tissue (not recorded which). CDR3 DNA sequence: TGCGCCAGCAGCTTGGAGGGGGCGTTCAATGAGCAGTACTTC. Translated, it gives CASSLEGAFNEQYF.